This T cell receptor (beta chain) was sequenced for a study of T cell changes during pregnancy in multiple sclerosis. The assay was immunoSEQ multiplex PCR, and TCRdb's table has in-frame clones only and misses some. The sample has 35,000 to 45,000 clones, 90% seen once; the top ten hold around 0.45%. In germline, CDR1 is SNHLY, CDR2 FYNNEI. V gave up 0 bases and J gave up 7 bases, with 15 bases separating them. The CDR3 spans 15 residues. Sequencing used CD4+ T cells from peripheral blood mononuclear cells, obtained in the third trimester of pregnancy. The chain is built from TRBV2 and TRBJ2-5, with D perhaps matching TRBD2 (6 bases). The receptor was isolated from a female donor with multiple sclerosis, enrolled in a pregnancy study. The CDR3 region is CASSEALRLGGTQYF. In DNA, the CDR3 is TGTGCCAGCAGTGAAGCCCTCAGGCTCGGGGGGACCCAGTACTTC.